This T cell receptor (beta chain) was identified during a study of beta chain features in type 1 diabetes. CDR1 is KGHSH, CDR2 LQKENI, per germline. This CDR3 comprises 15 residues. The germline V and J ends were trimmed by 3 bases and 1 base, with 12 bases remaining between them. Expressed TCRB transcripts were sequenced because the entire RNA isolate underwent reverse transcription. A few million reads, on average, came from each naive, central memory and regulatory T cell sample. Generated by immunoSEQ multiplex PCR, the TCRdb table keeps only in-frame clones and is missing some. The table records approximately 340,000 clones, about 15% of them present only once.

Sequenced: naive CD4+ T cells from blood. This TCR was recovered from a woman between 18 and 29 years old in good health. The chain employs TRBV18 and TRBJ1-1; D remains ambiguous. CDR3 sequence (DNA): TGTGCCAGCTCACCCTCAACCGGAGCGAACACTGAAGCTTTCTTT. This translates into CASSPSTGANTEAFF.